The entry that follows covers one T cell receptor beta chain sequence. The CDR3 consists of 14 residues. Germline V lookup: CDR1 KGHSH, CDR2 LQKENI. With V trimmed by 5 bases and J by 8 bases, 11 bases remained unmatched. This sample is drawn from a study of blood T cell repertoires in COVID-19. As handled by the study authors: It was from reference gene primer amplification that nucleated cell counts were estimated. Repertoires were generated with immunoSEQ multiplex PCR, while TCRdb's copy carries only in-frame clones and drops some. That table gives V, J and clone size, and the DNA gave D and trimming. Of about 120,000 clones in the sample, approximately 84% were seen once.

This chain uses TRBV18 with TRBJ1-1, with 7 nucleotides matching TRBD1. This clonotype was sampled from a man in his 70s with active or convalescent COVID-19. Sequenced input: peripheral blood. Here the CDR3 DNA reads TGTGCCAGCTCAGCAGGGACAGTCAGCAGCGAAGCTTTCTTT. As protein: CASSAGTVSSEAFF.